The next 7 T cell receptor beta chains were all read from a single sample in a study of shared clonotypes between healthy human individuals. Only in-frame clones appear in the TCRdb table, and some are missing; sequencing was by immunoSEQ multiplex PCR. The sample includes more than 2,000,000 clones, over 90% of them seen just once. Material for sequencing was naive CD4+ T cells from PBMCs. As to subset: CD45RA+ positively selected. The source is a man younger than 35 in good health. Some clones in this sample may be carry-over from other donors' samples.

This clone was observed once. The J gene is TRBJ2-1, the V gene TRBV5-8, with D unresolved. The CDR3 is made up of 13 amino acids. Per germline, CDR1 SGHTS and CDR2 YDEGEE. V was pared by 5 bases and J by 5 bases, with 11 bases between. This CDR3 is CASRISWNNEQFF. Written as DNA, the CDR3 is TGTGCCAGCAGAATATCGTGGAACAATGAGCAGTTCTTC.

The gene calls are TRBV5-1 and TRBJ2-1; D is perhaps TRBD1 (5 bases). Germline lookup yields CDR1 SGHRS and CDR2 YFSETQ. V was trimmed by 3 bases and J by 6 bases, leaving 19 bases between them. The CDR3 runs to 16 residues. The CDR3 loop reads CASSSYDRPTPNEQFF. The CDR3, as DNA: TGCGCCAGCAGCTCATACGACAGACCGACCCCCAATGAGCAGTTCTTC.

The rearrangement uses TRBV7-2 and TRBJ2-5, with 8 bases matching TRBD2. The CDR3 runs 15 residues. Germline V CDR1 and CDR2: SGHTA, FQGNSA. The V and J ends lost 3 bases and 7 bases, in that order; junction bases with no gene match: 10. The CDR3 DNA is TGTGCCAGCAGCTTCCCGCGCGGGAGGCTCGGGACCCAGTACTTC. This sequence encodes CASSFPRGRLGTQYF.

V gene TRBV5-4 combines with J gene TRBJ1-1; TRBD1 matches at 11 bases. Losses at the gene ends were 2 bases for V and 10 bases for J; bases not matched to a gene: 7. Germline assignment: CDR1 SGHNT and CDR2 YYREEE (reference sequence). The CDR3 runs to 14 residues. The CDR3 DNA sequence: TGTGCCAGCAGCTTAACCGGGACAGGGGGTCTAGCTTTCTTT. The encoded protein is CASSLTGTGGLAFF.

The chain has TRBV6-5 and TRBJ1-2; D is uncertain. The CDR3 covers 15 residues. V shed 2 bases and J shed 0 bases, with 10 bases lying between them. From germline, CDR1 is MNHEY and CDR2 SVGAGI. In DNA form, the CDR3 reads TGTGCCAGCAGTTACGGGAACACAGCTAACTATGGCTACACCTTC. Amino acid sequence: CASSYGNTANYGYTF.

The chain recombines TRBV28 with TRBJ2-7; 10 nucleotides line up with TRBD2. CDR3 length equals 14 residues. From germline, CDR1 is MDHEN and CDR2 SYDVKM. Losses at the gene ends were 6 bases for V and 1 base for J; bases not matched to a gene: 3. The CDR3 DNA follows: TGTGCCAGCAGGATTAGCGGGGGGTCCTACGAGCAGTACTTC. Translation: CASRISGGSYEQYF.

This clone was seen just once. The gene calls are TRBV20-1 and TRBJ1-2; possibly TRBD1 for D (6 bases). The CDR3 runs to 11 residues. V was shortened by 0 bases and J by 8 bases, with 7 bases between the two germline ends. The germline CDR1 and CDR2 sequences are DFQATT and SNEGSKA (reference sequence). CDR3 sequence: CSARDQGGYTF. CDR3 nucleotides: TGCAGTGCTAGAGATCAGGGGGGCTACACCTTC.